A selection of T cell receptor beta chains follows, all from one sample in a study of cytomegalovirus exposure and HLA in healthy donors. Produced via immunoSEQ multiplex PCR; TCRdb's table is partial and in-frame only. Altogether 300,000 to 400,000 clones are present, around 86% being singletons, with the ten largest covering under 0.9%. Sample: PBMCs. These receptors were collected from a woman aged 18-29 years in good health and CMV-seronegative. CDR3s leave out the opening cysteine and the closing phenylalanine or tryptophan.

v_call,j_call,cdr3_aa
TRBV5-1,TRBJ2-7,ASSRPDRVAYEQY
TRBV19,TRBJ2-1,ASSRLAGESHNEQF
TRBV6-6,TRBJ1-1,ASTQTGGGTEAF
TRBV15,TRBJ2-7,ATSRRPSGATYEQY
TRBV28,TRBJ1-5,ASTVRPGQPQH
TRBV4-1,TRBJ1-5,ASSQGQGVGYQPQH
TRBV28,TRBJ1-1,ASSLSRFAF
TRBV29-1,TRBJ2-7,SVTGTGGAEQY
TRBV18,TRBJ1-2,ASSGQGDYGYT
TRBV28,TRBJ1-1,ASSFEVDTEAF
TRBV4-1,TRBJ1-3,ASSQEELDSSGNTIY
TRBV5-6,TRBJ1-1,ASSLTRNTEAF
TRBV19,TRBJ1-1,ASTPGTGYTEAF
TRBV30,TRBJ1-1,AWGGAGLTEAF
TRBV5-1,TRBJ1-4,ASSGVSAPQGHEKLF
TRBV4-2,TRBJ2-3,ASSLGQGAADTQY
TRBV9,TRBJ2-5,ASSVDSGRGETQY
TRBV30,TRBJ1-1,ALQGRNTEAF
TRBV6-5,TRBJ2-7,ASSVGLAGSYEQY
TRBV7-9,TRBJ1-3,ASSLTDSSSGNTIY
TRBV25-1,TRBJ1-2,ASSTSWATGNAGYT
TRBV20-1,TRBJ2-7,SASTYEQY
TRBV4-1,TRBJ2-7,ASSPRGLGSYEQY
TRBV6-6,TRBJ2-3,ASSYSGLGGTDTQY
TRBV11-2,TRBJ2-7,ASSLFRDRSYEQY
TRBV5-6,TRBJ1-1,ASSLRGSTLNTEAF
TRBV5-4,TRBJ2-7,ASSLYMRDRVYEQY
TRBV6-5,TRBJ2-1,ASSYRTSGGLGEQF
TRBV23-1,TRBJ2-7,ASRDLPHRIAYEQY
TRBV27,TRBJ2-2,ASSLLGTSGSPGELF
TRBV7-9,TRBJ2-1,ASSSTGHNEQF
TRBV6-4,TRBJ1-5,ASSLTGDNQPQH
TRBV6-5,TRBJ1-5,AIGERVYQPQH
TRBV5-6,TRBJ2-3,ASSEYKEGTDTQY
TRBV7-6,TRBJ1-5,ASSPMEGRDQPQH
TRBV19,TRBJ1-1,ASRWGGLNTEAF
TRBV30,TRBJ2-1,AWSVLAGGNEQF
TRBV5-1,TRBJ1-1,ASSKTGSGVAF
TRBV5-5,TRBJ2-7,ASSLRLADYLGEQY
TRBV6-1,TRBJ1-2,ASSDGYRLPYGYT
TRBV2,TRBJ2-3,ASSEGHTGVDTQY
TRBV7-2,TRBJ2-3,ASSSLAGAPDTQY
TRBV28,TRBJ1-5,ASSTGGGNQPQH
TRBV4-1,TRBJ2-5,ASSQAIQETQY
TRBV15,TRBJ1-3,ATSREKNSGNTIY
TRBV10-2,TRBJ1-6,ASSGGTGGSSYNSPLH